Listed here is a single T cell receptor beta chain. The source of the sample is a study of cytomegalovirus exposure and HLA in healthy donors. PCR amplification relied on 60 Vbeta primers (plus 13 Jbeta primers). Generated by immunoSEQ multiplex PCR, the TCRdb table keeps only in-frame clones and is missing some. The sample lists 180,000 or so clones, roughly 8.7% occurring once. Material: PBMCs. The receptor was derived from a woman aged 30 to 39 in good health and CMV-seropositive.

As DNA, the CDR3 is TGTGCCTGGATCTCTACTAGCCCCCAGGGGACCCAGTACTTC. Amino acids: CAWISTSPQGTQYF. V is TRBV30 and J is TRBJ2-5, with a tentative D call TRBD2 (6 bases). The CDR3 consists of 14 residues. V was trimmed by 4 bases and J by 7 bases, leaving 19 bases between them. The germline V gene has CDR1 GTSNPN and CDR2 SVGIG (reference sequence).